These 14 T cell receptor beta chains were all obtained from the same sample, sequenced in a study of blood T cell repertoires in COVID-19. TCRdb's table, derived via immunoSEQ multiplex PCR, lists solely in-frame clones and lacks some. The table records around 170,000 clones, approximately 81% of them present only once. Sequenced: PBMCs or T cells enriched from blood (not recorded which). All receptors derive from a woman aged 45-60 years who had recovered from COVID-19.

The V gene is TRBV29-1, the J gene TRBJ1-1, with TRBD1 matching over 9 bases. V lost 6 bases and J lost 2; bases outside the gene matches: 7. There are 14 residues in the CDR3. Germline CDR1 and CDR2: SQVTM and ANQGSEA. CDR3 sequence: CSVSTGGRNTEAFF. DNA for the CDR3: TGCAGCGTCTCCACAGGGGGCAGAAACACTGAAGCTTTCTTT.

The chain uses TRBV7-3 and TRBJ2-2; D uncertain. CDR1 and CDR2 from the germline V gene are SGHTA and FQGTGA. Trimming shortened V by 6 bases and J by 4 bases, and 9 bases separated the two germline ends. This CDR3 spans 13 amino acids. The CDR3 protein is CASSHSGTGELFF. CDR3 in DNA: TGTGCCAGCAGTCATTCGGGCACCGGGGAGCTGTTTTTT. The entire variable domain, with the rest obtained from reference TRBV7-3 and TRBJ2-2, is as follows: GAGVSQTPSNKVTEKGKYVELRCDPISGHTALYWYRQSLGQGPEFLIYFQGTGAADDSGLPNDRFFAVRPEGSVSTLKIQRTERGDSAVYLCASSHSGTGELFFGEGSRLTVL.

J is TRBJ2-3 and V is TRBV9; 14 bases line up with TRBD2. The CDR3 length is 19 residues. The germline gives CDR1 SGDLS, CDR2 YYNGEE. Trimming at V came to 2 bases and at J to 8 bases, leaving 16 bases not matched to a gene. The CDR3 nucleotides are TGTGCCAGCAGCGTCACCACGGGACTAGCGGGGGCCGCTTCATCTACGCAGTATTTT. Protein product: CASSVTTGLAGAASSTQYF.

The chain is built from TRBV5-4 and TRBJ2-5; perhaps TRBD1 as D (5 bases). CDR3 length equals 15 residues. V dropped 0 bases and J dropped 2 bases, with 11 bases sitting between them. Germline CDR1 SGHNT, CDR2 YYREEE (reference sequence). CDR3 bases: TGTGCCAGCAGCTTGGAGGGGCCAGGGCAAGAGACCCAGTACTTC. Protein: CASSLEGPGQETQYF.

This clone was seen a few times. This sequence joins TRBV3-1 (or the pseudogene TRBV3-2) and TRBJ2-2, with D hard to call. The CDR3 totals 13 residues. Between the trimmed V and J ends, which lost 4 bases and 8 bases, there was a span of 11 bases. Germline values: CDR1 LGHDT, CDR2 YNNKEL (reference sequence). The CDR3 bases are TGTGCCAGCAGCCGTAATTCTCCGGGGGAGCTGTTTTTT. Its translation: CASSRNSPGELFF.

This chain connects TRBV12-3 or TRBV12-4 to TRBJ2-7; TRBD1 might be the D (5 bases). CDR3 length equals 12 residues. V gave up 11 bases and J gave up 4 bases, with 15 bases separating them. The DNA of the CDR3 is TGTGCCTCTTCCGATGACAGATACGAGCAGTACTTC. Translating gives CASSDDRYEQYF.

The chain joins TRBV6-5 to TRBJ1-2; TRBD1 aligns across 7 bases. From germline, CDR1 is MNHEY and CDR2 SVGAGI. Trimming cost V 6 bases and J 3 bases; bases outside gene matches: 7. The CDR3 runs to 14 residues. This chain's CDR3 is CASSKRQGHYGYTF. CDR3 coding DNA: TGTGCCAGCAGCAAGAGACAGGGCCACTATGGCTACACCTTC.

This clone was observed a single time. The V gene is TRBV14, the J gene TRBJ1-2; TRBD1 might be the D (5 bases). This CDR3 contains 12 residues. Trimming took 3 bases from V and 8 from J, leaving 10 bases between them. CDR1 SGHDN and CDR2 FVKESK come from the germline V gene. CDR3: CASSHSGGGYTF. The CDR3 nucleotides are TGTGCCAGCAGCCACTCCGGGGGAGGCTACACCTTC.

This clone showed up just a few times. The chain joins TRBV28 to TRBJ1-5; 7 positions match TRBD1. Germline V gene lookup returns CDR1 MDHEN and CDR2 SYDVKM. This CDR3 has 19 residues. V lost 5 bases to trimming and J lost 5 bases; unmatched junction nucleotides: 21. DNA for the CDR3: TGTGCCAGCAGTGAACCCTACTGGAGACAGGGACGTACCGATCAGCCCCAGCATTTT. Encoded protein: CASSEPYWRQGRTDQPQHF. The entire variable domain, with the rest obtained from reference TRBV28 and TRBJ1-5, is as follows: DVKVTQSSRYLVKRTGEKVFLECVQDMDHENMFWYRQDPGLGLRLIYFSYDVKMKEKGDIPEGYSVSREKKERFSLILESASTNQTSMYLCASSEPYWRQGRTDQPQHFGDGTRLSIL.

This clone was counted once. This rearrangement joins TRBV6-2 or TRBV6-3 to TRBJ2-1; 7 positions match TRBD1. After removal of 6 bases from V and 0 bases from J, the junction contained 8 bases not matched to a gene. The CDR3 contains 16 residues. Per the germline V gene, CDR1 is MNHEY and CDR2 is SVGEGT. The CDR3 nucleotides read TGTGCCAGCAGCTCCGGACAGGCTCTCTCCTACAATGAGCAGTTCTTC. Translating gives CASSSGQALSYNEQFF.

The chain links TRBV10-3 to TRBJ1-2; perhaps TRBD1 as D (5 bases). In germline, CDR1 is ENHRY, CDR2 SYGVKD. The ends were cut back, 6 bases at V and 5 bases at J, with 10 bases in the middle. The CDR3 spans 12 residues. The CDR3 bases are TGTGCCATCAGAGGGGCGGAATATGGCTACACCTTC. Residues: CAIRGAEYGYTF.

In regard to this clone: This same CDR3 is encoded by further DNA sequences in the sample. The chain links TRBV29-1 to TRBJ1-2; TRBD1 matches 7 bases. Germline CDR1 and CDR2: SQVTM and ANQGSEA. The length of the CDR3 is 10 residues. Losses at the gene ends were 6 bases for V and 6 bases for J; bases not matched to a gene: 1. The CDR3, as DNA: TGCAGCGTACAGGGGAATGGCTACACCTTC. Translated, it gives CSVQGNGYTF.

V is TRBV27 and J is TRBJ1-1; unclear D gene. The CDR3 totals 15 residues. V gave up 0 bases and J gave up 4 bases, with 12 bases separating them. The V gene's germline CDR1 is MNHEY and CDR2 SMNVEV (reference sequence). The CDR3: CASSLSRVYATEAFF. CDR3 sequence (DNA): TGTGCCAGCAGTTTATCGAGGGTGTATGCCACTGAAGCTTTCTTT.

The chain uses TRBV7-3 and TRBJ2-7, with D perhaps matching TRBD2 (6 bases). Germline values: CDR1 SGHTA, CDR2 FQGTGA. CDR3 size: 13 residues. The V gene lost 5 bases and the J gene lost 9 bases, with 17 bases spanning the gap. The CDR3 here is CASSDYYGGVQYF. The CDR3, as DNA: TGTGCCAGCAGCGATTACTACGGCGGGGTGCAGTACTTC.